Below, one T cell receptor beta chain is given with its context. This sample is drawn from a study of T cell responses to AZD1222 COVID-19 vaccine. Sequencing used immunoSEQ multiplex PCR; TCRdb keeps in-frame clones, though not all of them. The repertoire includes about 95,000 clones, about 89% of them detected once, and 3.5% to 4% sits in the top ten. The CDR3 spans 15 residues. Deletions cut 6 bases from V and 1 base from J, with 13 bases between. The germline V gene has CDR1 LNHDA and CDR2 SQIVND (reference sequence). The J gene is TRBJ2-1, the V gene TRBV19; either TRBD1 or TRBD2 may supply D (6 bases each). This receptor was taken from an adult in good health. Sequencing was performed on peripheral blood, taken on day 0 of AZD1222 vaccination. CDR3 loop: CASRGARGSYNEQFF. The DNA for the CDR3 is TGTGCCAGTAGGGGGGCGCGGGGATCCTACAATGAGCAGTTCTTC.